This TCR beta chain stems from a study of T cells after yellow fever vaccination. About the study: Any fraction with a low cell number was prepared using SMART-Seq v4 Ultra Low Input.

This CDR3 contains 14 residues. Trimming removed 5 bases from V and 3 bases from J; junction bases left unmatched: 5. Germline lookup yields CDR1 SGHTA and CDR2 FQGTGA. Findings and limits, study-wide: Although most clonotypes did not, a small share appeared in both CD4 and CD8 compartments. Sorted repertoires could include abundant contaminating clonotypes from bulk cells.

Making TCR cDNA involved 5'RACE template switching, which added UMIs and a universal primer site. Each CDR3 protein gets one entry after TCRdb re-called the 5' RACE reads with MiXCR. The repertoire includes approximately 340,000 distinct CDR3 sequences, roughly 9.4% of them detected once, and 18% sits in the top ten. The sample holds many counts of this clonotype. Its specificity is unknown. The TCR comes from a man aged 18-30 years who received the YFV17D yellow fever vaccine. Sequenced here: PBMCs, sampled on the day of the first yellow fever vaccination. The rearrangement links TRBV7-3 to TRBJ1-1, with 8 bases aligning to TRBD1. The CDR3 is CASSGDRGDTEAFF. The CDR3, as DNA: TGTGCCAGCAGCGGTGACAGGGGTGACACTGAAGCTTTCTTT.